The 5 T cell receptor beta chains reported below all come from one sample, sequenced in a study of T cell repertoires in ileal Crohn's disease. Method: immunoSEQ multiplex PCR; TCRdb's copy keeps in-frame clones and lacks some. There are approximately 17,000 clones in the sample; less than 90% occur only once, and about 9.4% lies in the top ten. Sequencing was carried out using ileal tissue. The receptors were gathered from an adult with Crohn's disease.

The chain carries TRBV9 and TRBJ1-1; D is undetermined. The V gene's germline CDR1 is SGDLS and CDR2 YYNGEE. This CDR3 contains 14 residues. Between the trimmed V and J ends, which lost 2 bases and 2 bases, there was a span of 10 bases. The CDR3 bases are TGTGCCAGCAGCGTTGGCAGTATCAACACTGAAGCTTTCTTT. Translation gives CASSVGSINTEAFF.

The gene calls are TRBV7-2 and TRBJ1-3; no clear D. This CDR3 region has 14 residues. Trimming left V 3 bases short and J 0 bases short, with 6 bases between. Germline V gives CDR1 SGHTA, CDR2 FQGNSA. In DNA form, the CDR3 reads TGTGCCAGCAGCTTCCGGAGCTCTGGAAACACCATATATTTT. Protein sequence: CASSFRSSGNTIYF.

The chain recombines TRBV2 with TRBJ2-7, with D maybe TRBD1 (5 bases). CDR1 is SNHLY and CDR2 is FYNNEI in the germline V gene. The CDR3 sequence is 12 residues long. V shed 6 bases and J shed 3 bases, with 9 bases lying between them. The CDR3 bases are TGTGCCAGCAGAGGACACCACTACGAGCAGTACTTC. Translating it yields CASRGHHYEQYF.

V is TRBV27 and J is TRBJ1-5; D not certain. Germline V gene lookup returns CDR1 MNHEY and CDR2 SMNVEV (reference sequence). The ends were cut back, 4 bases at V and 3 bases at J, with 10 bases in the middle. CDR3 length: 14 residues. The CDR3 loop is CASSSHGINQPQHF. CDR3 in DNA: TGTGCCAGCAGTTCCCACGGGATCAATCAGCCCCAGCATTTT.

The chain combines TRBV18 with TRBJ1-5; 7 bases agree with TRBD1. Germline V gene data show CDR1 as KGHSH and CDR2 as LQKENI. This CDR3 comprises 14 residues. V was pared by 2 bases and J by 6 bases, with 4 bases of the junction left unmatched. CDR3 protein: CASSPTDRVQPQHF. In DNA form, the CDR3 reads TGTGCCAGCTCACCAACTGACAGGGTTCAGCCCCAGCATTTT.